This TCR beta chain was sequenced in a study of T cell repertoires in breast cancer. On the study more broadly: Average yield: roughly 510,000 sequences per sample and 9 to 10 reads per input cell. Study results and caveats: Possibly tumor-specific: eighteen TCR pairs in seven or more tumors, rare in control blood. Tumor-involved sentinel lymph nodes shared about fourfold more TCRs with matched tumors than tumor-free nodes (approximately 8% versus 2%).

Per the germline V gene, CDR1 is DFQATT and CDR2 is SNEGSKA (reference sequence). The ends lost 1 base at V and 4 bases at J; junction bases unmatched: 14. The CDR3 is made up of 17 amino acids. The expanded emulsion RT-PCR method captured paired alpha and beta chains from CD8+ T cells. Overnight incubation in around 11 IU/mL IL-2 followed CD8 positive selection of the T cells. Blocking oligonucleotides added to a second nested PCR suppressed unpaired genes. TCRdb recomputed calls from the emulsion pairing reads with MiXCR, one row per CDR3 protein. The profile shows 4,400 or so distinct CDR3 sequences, 30% to 40% of them singletons. This clonotype was seen only a few times. No antigen is known for it.

The TCR comes from a pool of human donors with breast cancer or a healthy control (not recorded which). The source material was CD8+ T cells. V gene TRBV20-1 combines with J gene TRBJ2-7, with 9 positions matching TRBD2. The CDR3, as DNA: TGCAGTGCTAGAGTGAGAGGGTTTGCGGGAGGGCAATACGAGCAGTACTTC. This sequence encodes CSARVRGFAGGQYEQYF.